This T cell receptor beta chain was identified during a study of blood T cell repertoires in COVID-19. The wider study: COVID-19 samples from acute and convalescent phases originated in the United States, Italy and Spain. PBMCs, B-cell-depleted T cells, or T cells were the source of the cDNA or gDNA that made up the material.

Original processing notes: Amplified reference gene primers provided the basis for estimating nucleated cell counts. The protocol was immunoSEQ multiplex PCR, while the TCRdb copy is restricted to in-frame clones and leaves out a portion. Clonal size and the V and J genes are those of that table, whereas D and trimming came from the DNA. In the table there are approximately 190,000 clones, around nine tenths of which are singletons. V trimming: 5 bases; J trimming: 0 bases; junction bases outside the gene matches: 10. The CDR3 contains 19 residues. In germline, CDR1 is KGHDR, CDR2 SFDVKD. The source material was peripheral blood. The chain employs TRBV24-1 and TRBJ2-2; 11 bases are shared with TRBD2. The clonotype originates from a woman between 40 and 55 years old who had recovered from COVID-19. DNA of the CDR3: TGTGCCACCAGTGTACCCTGGCTAGCGGGAGGAGCGAACACCGGGGAGCTGTTTTTT. Its translation: CATSVPWLAGGANTGELFF.